The 13 T cell receptor beta chains below were found in one sample sequenced in a study of blood T cell repertoires in COVID-19. Libraries were prepared by immunoSEQ multiplex PCR; TCRdb keeps only in-frame clonotypes and omits some of them. The table lists about 290,000 clones, around four fifths of them singletons. The sequencing input was peripheral blood. All receptors come from a woman aged 45 to 65 with active or convalescent COVID-19.

The chain employs TRBV5-4 and TRBJ2-1, with TRBD1 matching 10 bases. J was trimmed by 2 bases and V by 4 bases; bases with no gene match: 3. CDR3 length: 15 amino acids. CDR1 SGHNT and CDR2 YYREEE come from the germline V gene (reference sequence). CDR3 region: CASSEGQGAYNEQFF. The CDR3 DNA sequence: TGTGCCAGCAGCGAAGGACAGGGGGCCTACAATGAGCAGTTCTTC.

This rearrangement joins TRBV27 to TRBJ1-5, with D hard to call. The V gene's germline CDR1 is MNHEY and CDR2 SMNVEV (reference sequence). This CDR3 region has 16 residues. V was shortened by 5 bases and J by 1 base, with 15 bases between the two germline ends. CDR3 DNA sequence: TGTGCCAGCAGTCCAAACACAGCCTGGAGCAATCAGCCCCAGCATTTT. It yields the protein CASSPNTAWSNQPQHF.

V is TRBV28 and J is TRBJ1-5; D unresolved. Germline values: CDR1 MDHEN, CDR2 SYDVKM. Trimming shortened V by 6 bases and J by 3 bases, and 3 bases separated the two germline ends. There are 11 residues in the CDR3. Here the CDR3 reads CASSFNQPQHF. CDR3 in DNA: TGTGCCAGCAGCTTCAATCAGCCCCAGCATTTT.

The chain recombines TRBV27 with TRBJ2-3; 8 positions match TRBD2. V was clipped by 5 bases and J by 8 bases; unmatched bases: 9. CDR1 and CDR2 from the germline V gene are MNHEY and SMNVEV (reference sequence). The CDR3 is 14 residues long. CDR3 coding DNA: TGTGCCAGCAGTAATACCGGGACTAGTTTTACGCAGTATTTT. The encoded protein is CASSNTGTSFTQYF.

The genes are TRBV9 and TRBJ1-1; D not resolved. The V end was cut by 3 bases, the J end by 4 bases, with 10 bases between. The CDR3 length is 13 residues. CDR1 is SGDLS and CDR2 is YYNGEE in the germline V gene. The CDR3 is CASSAPQITEAFF. For the CDR3, the DNA is TGTGCCAGCAGCGCCCCACAGATCACTGAAGCTTTCTTT.

This chain uses TRBV3-1 (or the pseudogene TRBV3-2) with TRBJ2-4; weak D call: TRBD2 (6 bases). Germline loops: CDR1 LGHDT, CDR2 YNNKEL (reference sequence). V lost 5 bases, J lost 1 base, and 18 bases lay in between. The CDR3 consists of 17 residues. The CDR3 protein is CASSTLPGSGAKNIQYF. The CDR3 DNA follows: TGTGCCAGCAGCACTCTCCCCGGGAGTGGGGCCAAAAACATTCAGTACTTC.

This clone has only one observation. The CDR3 spells CASSDPRGGDTEAFF. Here the CDR3 DNA reads TGTGCCAGTAGCGACCCGAGAGGGGGCGACACTGAAGCTTTCTTT. This rearrangement joins TRBV19 to TRBJ1-1; TRBD1 matches 7 bases. With 6 bases clipped from V and 3 bases from J, the junction kept 10 bases outside the gene matches. The CDR3 consists of 15 residues. The germline V gene has CDR1 LNHDA and CDR2 SQIVND (reference sequence).

J is TRBJ1-2 and V is TRBV30; D remains ambiguous. This CDR3 spans 11 amino acids. Between the trimmed V and J ends, which lost 4 bases and 7 bases, there was a span of 10 bases. CDR1 GTSNPN and CDR2 SVGIG come from the germline V gene (reference sequence). CDR3 protein: CAWNQAGGYTF. The CDR3 region has the DNA TGTGCCTGGAACCAGGCTGGTGGCTACACCTTC.

The V gene is TRBV9, the J gene TRBJ2-7, with 11 bases identical to TRBD2. Germline CDR1 is SGDLS and CDR2 is YYNGEE. The ends lost 2 bases at V and 3 bases at J; junction bases unmatched: 4. The CDR3 loop spans 15 amino acids. CDR3 DNA: TGTGCCAGCAGCGTGGGACTAGCGGAAAACTACGAGCAGTACTTC. It yields the protein CASSVGLAENYEQYF.

The genes are TRBV2 and TRBJ1-5; 7 nucleotides match TRBD1. After removal of 4 bases from V and 0 bases from J, the junction contained 6 bases not matched to a gene. CDR1 and CDR2 from the germline V gene are SNHLY and FYNNEI. The CDR3 length is 16 residues. CDR3 sequence reads: CASSGDSSYSNQPQHF. The CDR3 DNA follows: TGTGCCAGCAGTGGGGACAGCTCCTATAGCAATCAGCCCCAGCATTTT.

The chain is built from TRBV5-1 and TRBJ1-6; TRBD1 matches 7 bases. The CDR3 has 13 amino acids. With V trimmed by 5 bases and J by 6 bases, 2 bases remained unmatched. Germline loops: CDR1 SGHRS, CDR2 YFSETQ. The CDR3 region has the DNA TGCGCCAGCAGTACAGGGGTTAATTCACCCCTCCACTTT. This gives the protein CASSTGVNSPLHF.

V usage is TRBV5-4 and J usage is TRBJ2-1; 10 bases line up with TRBD1. V shed 4 bases, J shed 8 bases, and the junction held 6 bases outside the gene matches. Germline values: CDR1 SGHNT, CDR2 YYREEE (reference sequence). The CDR3 has 14 amino acids. The CDR3: CASSHRQGADEQFF. In DNA, the CDR3 is TGTGCCAGCAGCCACCGACAGGGGGCGGATGAGCAGTTCTTC.

The chain uses TRBV18 and TRBJ1-3; D might be TRBD1 (5 bases). This CDR3 contains 15 residues. The germline V gene has CDR1 KGHSH and CDR2 LQKENI. V lost 3 bases and J lost 7, with 16 bases in between. Here the CDR3 DNA reads TGTGCCAGCTCACCGGCGGCGGGGGATCGGAACACCATATATTTT. Protein: CASSPAAGDRNTIYF.